These 23 T cell receptor beta chains came from one sample sequenced in a study of early T cells in non-severe SARS-CoV-2 infection. One entry per CDR3 protein results from TCRdb running MiXCR on the 5' RACE reads. The sample has 30,000 or so distinct CDR3 sequences, under 6% seen once. Input material: whole blood. The receptors were gathered from an adult who was a healthcare worker with PCR-confirmed SARS-CoV-2 infection or an uninfected control (not recorded which).

This clonotype was detected many times. V gene TRBV7-8 combines with J gene TRBJ2-4, with D maybe TRBD2 (7 bases). V lost 5 bases and J 1 base, leaving 18 bases between the germline ends. Germline V lookup: CDR1 SGHVS, CDR2 FQNEAQ. The CDR3 contains 17 residues. The CDR3 loop is CASSTTGLGGAKNIQYF. In DNA form, the CDR3 reads TGTGCCAGCAGCACGACAGGTCTGGGAGGGGCCAAAAACATTCAGTACTTC.

This clonotype was picked up many times. This chain uses TRBV12-3 or TRBV12-4 with TRBJ1-2; 7 nucleotides match TRBD1. After removal of 3 bases from V and 7 bases from J, the junction contained 8 bases not matched to a gene. This CDR3 has 14 amino acids. CDR3: CASSFETGISGYTF. CDR3 nucleotide sequence: TGTGCCAGCAGTTTCGAGACAGGGATAAGTGGCTACACCTTC.

This clonotype has ten or more counts. The chain has TRBV27 and TRBJ2-7, with 10 bases matching TRBD2. This CDR3 contains 14 residues. V lost 2 bases and J lost 6; bases outside the gene matches: 4. Per germline, CDR1 MNHEY and CDR2 SMNVEV (reference sequence). The CDR3 is CASSLVAGGTEQYF. The CDR3 bases are TGTGCCAGCAGTTTAGTAGCGGGGGGAACCGAGCAGTACTTC.

This clonotype was seen ten or more times. This rearrangement joins TRBV5-8 to TRBJ1-5, with D tentatively TRBD1 (5 bases). The CDR3 spans 14 residues. The germline V gene encodes CDR1 SGHTS and CDR2 YDEGEE. V dropped 4 bases and J dropped 9 bases, with 17 bases sitting between them. The CDR3, as DNA: TGTGCCAGCAGCCACGGGACGCCCGACCGGCCCCAGCATTTT. Translating it yields CASSHGTPDRPQHF.

The rearrangement joins TRBV7-2 to TRBJ2-2; 7 nucleotides match TRBD1. V shed 1 base, J shed 5 bases, and the junction held 7 bases outside the gene matches. Germline CDR1 is SGHTA and CDR2 is FQGNSA. The CDR3 loop spans 16 amino acids. Here the CDR3 DNA reads TGTGCCAGCAGCTTAGGACAGGGCGCGGCAACCGGGGAGCTGTTTTTT. Translated, it gives CASSLGQGAATGELFF.

V usage is TRBV14 and J usage is TRBJ2-3, with a possible D match to TRBD2 (6 bases). Trimming took 6 bases from V and 0 from J, leaving 10 bases between them. The CDR3 spans 14 residues. CDR1 and CDR2 (germline): SGHDN, FVKESK. The CDR3 loop reads CASRGGRSTDTQYF. The CDR3 DNA reads as TGTGCCAGCAGAGGTGGGAGGAGCACAGATACGCAGTATTTT. Drawing the rest from reference TRBV14 and TRBJ2-3, the complete variable domain is EAGVTQFPSHSVIEKGQTVTLRCDPISGHDNLYWYRRVMGKEIKFLLHFVKESKQDESGMPNNRFLAERTGGTYSTLKVQPAELEDSGVYFCASRGGRSTDTQYFGPGTRLTVL.

This clonotype is labeled medium-sized (0.01 to 0.1%). The chain uses TRBV5-1 and TRBJ1-1; no definite D call. The CDR3 is 15 amino acids. V was cut by 2 bases and J by 4 bases, with 15 bases left in between. Per germline, CDR1 SGHRS and CDR2 YFSETQ. The CDR3 nucleotides are TGCGCCAGCAGCTTCGGGTCGGGCTTCGGCACTGAAGCTTTCTTT. It codes for CASSFGSGFGTEAFF.

There are many counts of this clonotype. The chain is built from TRBV29-1 and TRBJ2-7; TRBD1 or TRBD2 may be the D gene (5 bases each). This CDR3 has 14 residues. Trimming took 4 bases from V and 3 from J, leaving 16 bases between them. The V gene's germline CDR1 is SQVTM and CDR2 ANQGSEA. The CDR3 nucleotides read TGCAGCGTTGTAGACCGGGACCGCGTCTACGAGCAGTACTTC. Residues: CSVVDRDRVYEQYF.

The table lists this clonotype with many counts. V is TRBV5-1 and J is TRBJ1-5; TRBD1 matches 8 bases. Germline lookup yields CDR1 SGHRS and CDR2 YFSETQ. The V segment lost 0 bases and the J segment 5 bases; nucleotides outside the gene matches: 4. The CDR3 extends over 15 amino acids. CDR3 amino acids: CASSLGAGGDQPQHF. CDR3 DNA: TGCGCCAGCAGCTTGGGGGCAGGGGGCGATCAGCCCCAGCATTTT. The full variable domain, with the rest looked up from reference TRBV5-1 and TRBJ1-5, is KAGVTQTPRYLIKTRGQQVTLSCSPISGHRSVSWYQQTPGQGLQFLFEYFSETQRNKGNFPGRFSGRQFSNSRSEMNVSTLELGDSALYLCASSLGAGGDQPQHFGDGTRLSIL.

This clonotype qualifies as medium-sized (0.01 to 0.1%). The chain carries TRBV20-1 and TRBJ1-3, with D possibly TRBD1 on 5 matching bases. Germline lookup yields CDR1 DFQATT and CDR2 SNEGSKA (reference sequence). The CDR3 runs 15 residues. Trimming shortened V by 1 base and J by 0 bases, and 10 bases separated the two germline ends. The CDR3 is CSARVSGLSGNTIYF. The CDR3 DNA is TGCAGTGCTAGAGTTTCAGGGCTCTCTGGAAACACCATATATTTT.

This clonotype was observed many times. This chain connects TRBV10-3 to TRBJ2-5; D ambiguous. CDR1 and CDR2 (germline): ENHRY, SYGVKD. The CDR3 is 15 residues long. Trimming removed 0 bases at V and 2 bases at J, with 10 bases between. CDR3: CAISESRTEQETQYF. The DNA of the CDR3 is TGTGCCATCAGTGAGTCCCGGACGGAACAAGAGACCCAGTACTTC.

The chain recombines TRBV5-1 with TRBJ2-5; the D call may be TRBD1 or TRBD2 (5 bases each). CDR3 size: 14 residues. In germline, CDR1 is SGHRS, CDR2 YFSETQ. V lost 0 bases, J lost 4 bases, and 10 bases lay in between. As DNA, the CDR3 is TGCGCCAGCAGCTTGGCCGAGGGGCGAGAGACCCAGTACTTC. Amino acid sequence: CASSLAEGRETQYF. The full variable domain, rest sourced from reference TRBV5-1 and TRBJ2-5, is KAGVTQTPRYLIKTRGQQVTLSCSPISGHRSVSWYQQTPGQGLQFLFEYFSETQRNKGNFPGRFSGRQFSNSRSEMNVSTLELGDSALYLCASSLAEGRETQYFGPGTRLLVL.

This clonotype was recorded at least ten times. The genes are TRBV19 and TRBJ2-2; perhaps TRBD2 as D (5 bases). This CDR3 comprises 15 residues. The germline gives CDR1 LNHDA, CDR2 SQIVND (reference sequence). V lost 5 bases to trimming and J lost 4 bases, with 14 bases between them. CDR3 residues: CASSPGFGGTGELFF. For the CDR3, the DNA is TGTGCCAGTAGTCCCGGTTTCGGAGGCACCGGGGAGCTGTTTTTT.

Many counts were recorded for this clonotype. The DNA for the CDR3 is TGTGCCAGCAGTCGCGGGACTGGGGAAGGCTACACCTTC. It codes for CASSRGTGEGYTF. This chain uses TRBV3-1 with TRBJ1-2; a weak D match, TRBD1 (5 bases). V lost 6 bases and J lost 8, with 16 bases in between. Germline loops: CDR1 LGHDT, CDR2 YNNKEL (reference sequence). This CDR3 is 13 amino acids long.

This clonotype showed up many times. The V and J genes are TRBV6-6 and TRBJ2-3, with D possibly TRBD2 on 5 matching bases. Germline V gene lookup returns CDR1 MNHNY and CDR2 SVGAGI (reference sequence). V shed 6 bases and J shed 1 base, with 8 bases lying between them. The CDR3 sequence is 13 residues long. This CDR3 is CASRMGGTDTQYF. CDR3 bases: TGTGCCAGCAGGATGGGAGGCACAGATACGCAGTATTTT.

In its sample, this clonotype was seen many times. V usage is TRBV10-2 and J usage is TRBJ2-6; D possibly corresponds to TRBD2 (5 bases). Germline V gene sequence: CDR1 WSHSY, CDR2 SAAADI. The CDR3 length is 17 residues. Deletions cut 8 bases from V and 2 bases from J, with 19 bases between. The chain's CDR3 is CASHGRVASTGANVLTF. The CDR3 DNA reads as TGCGCCAGCCATGGTCGGGTAGCGTCAACTGGGGCCAACGTCCTGACTTTC.

This clonotype was seen many times. The chain employs TRBV18 and TRBJ2-3; 7 bases match TRBD2. V lost 2 bases to trimming and J lost 6 bases; unmatched junction nucleotides: 5. Germline-derived CDR1 and CDR2 are KGHSH and LQKENI. The CDR3 contains 14 residues. Here the CDR3 DNA reads TGTGCCAGCTCACCAAGGCGGGAGTCTGATACGCAGTATTTT. It is translated as CASSPRRESDTQYF.

With regard to this clonotype: Sequence at one end of the junction differs from germline and may be a read error. The chain employs TRBV14 and TRBJ2-1, with D perhaps TRBD1 (6 bases). The germline gives CDR1 SGHDN, CDR2 FVKESK. The CDR3 spans 16 residues. The CDR3 region is CASSPQTGRSYDEQFF. The CDR3 nucleotides read TGTGCCAGCAGCCCGCAGACAGGCCGCTCCTACGATGAGCAGTTCTTC.

This clonotype has at least ten counts. V gene TRBV6-2 or TRBV6-3 combines with J gene TRBJ1-4; tentative D call: TRBD1 (5 bases). The CDR3 covers 16 residues. V was clipped by 3 bases and J by 0 bases, with 11 bases between them. CDR1 and CDR2 from the germline V gene are MNHEY and SVGEGT. The CDR3 DNA reads TGTGCCAGCAGTTATTTGGGGACGGCAACTAATGAAAAACTGTTTTTT. Protein sequence: CASSYLGTATNEKLFF.

The chain uses TRBV7-2 and TRBJ1-2; the D is unclear. The CDR3 covers 13 residues. Germline CDR1 and CDR2: SGHTA and FQGNSA. V was trimmed by 5 bases and J by 1 base, leaving 8 bases between them. The CDR3 sequence is CASSPYLNYGYTF. Written as DNA, the CDR3 is TGTGCCAGCAGCCCCTATCTTAACTATGGCTACACCTTC.

This clonotype was detected many times. This chain connects TRBV13 to TRBJ1-1; D uncertain. The CDR3 has 13 residues. V lost 0 bases and J lost 1, with 3 bases in between. CDR1 is PRHDT and CDR2 is FYEKMQ in the germline V gene (reference sequence). CDR3 amino acids: CASSLGENTEAFF. The CDR3 DNA reads TGTGCCAGCAGCTTAGGAGAGAACACTGAAGCTTTCTTT. Combining the CDR3 with reference TRBV13 and TRBJ1-1 gives the whole variable domain AAGVIQSPRHLIKEKRETATLKCYPIPRHDTVYWYQQGPGQDPQFLISFYEKMQSDKGSIPDRFSAQQFSDYHSELNMSSLELGDSALYFCASSLGENTEAFFGQGTRLTVV.

This clonotype was observed many times. The CDR3 nucleotides read TGCAGCCTTGGCGACACCTATGGCTACACCTTC. Encoded protein: CSLGDTYGYTF. The chain has TRBV29-1 and TRBJ1-2; D is undetermined. There are 11 residues in the CDR3. Germline V gene lookup returns CDR1 SQVTM and CDR2 ANQGSEA. Trimming removed 8 bases from V and 4 bases from J, with 11 bases in between.

This chain connects TRBV12-3 or TRBV12-4 to TRBJ1-2, with D uncertain. V was clipped by 0 bases and J by 2 bases, with 4 bases between them. The CDR3 covers 13 residues. DNA of the CDR3: TGTGCCAGCAGTTTAGCGAGGAACTATGGCTACACCTTC. This codes for CASSLARNYGYTF.